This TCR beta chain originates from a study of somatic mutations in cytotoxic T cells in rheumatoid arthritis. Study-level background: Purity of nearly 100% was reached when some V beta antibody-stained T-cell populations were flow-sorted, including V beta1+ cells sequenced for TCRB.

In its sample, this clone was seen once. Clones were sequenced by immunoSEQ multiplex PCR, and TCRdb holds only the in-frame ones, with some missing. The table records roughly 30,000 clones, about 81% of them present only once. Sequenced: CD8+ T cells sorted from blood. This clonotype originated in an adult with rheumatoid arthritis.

CDR3 loop: CASRATGAYEQYF. CDR3 DNA: TGTGCCAGCAGGGCGACAGGAGCCTACGAGCAGTACTTC. The chain employs TRBV27 and TRBJ2-7; a weak D match, TRBD1 (6 bases). Germline assignment: CDR1 MNHEY and CDR2 SMNVEV (reference sequence). The CDR3 is made up of 13 amino acids. V was clipped by 6 bases and J by 2 bases, with 11 bases between them.